The present T cell receptor beta chain was sequenced within a study of T cell clonality in common variable immunodeficiency. V gave up 4 bases and J gave up 7 bases, with 18 bases separating them. This CDR3 spans 15 amino acids. Germline lookup yields CDR1 SGHTA and CDR2 FQGTGA. TCRdb keeps only in-frame clones here, not all; method: immunoSEQ multiplex PCR. The record shows about 81,000 clones for this sample, with no singletons present. This clone came up many times. The read falls 3 residues short of the CDR3 end, and the missing part is taken from the germline J gene. This TCR came from a person aged 18-70 years in good health. Source material: peripheral blood mononuclear cells. This chain connects TRBV7-3 to TRBJ2-3, with D tentatively TRBD1 (6 bases). The CDR3 loop is CASSSALLTGNTQYF. CDR3 DNA, as far as it was read: TGTGCCAGCAGCTCCGCCCTCCTAACAGGGAATACG.